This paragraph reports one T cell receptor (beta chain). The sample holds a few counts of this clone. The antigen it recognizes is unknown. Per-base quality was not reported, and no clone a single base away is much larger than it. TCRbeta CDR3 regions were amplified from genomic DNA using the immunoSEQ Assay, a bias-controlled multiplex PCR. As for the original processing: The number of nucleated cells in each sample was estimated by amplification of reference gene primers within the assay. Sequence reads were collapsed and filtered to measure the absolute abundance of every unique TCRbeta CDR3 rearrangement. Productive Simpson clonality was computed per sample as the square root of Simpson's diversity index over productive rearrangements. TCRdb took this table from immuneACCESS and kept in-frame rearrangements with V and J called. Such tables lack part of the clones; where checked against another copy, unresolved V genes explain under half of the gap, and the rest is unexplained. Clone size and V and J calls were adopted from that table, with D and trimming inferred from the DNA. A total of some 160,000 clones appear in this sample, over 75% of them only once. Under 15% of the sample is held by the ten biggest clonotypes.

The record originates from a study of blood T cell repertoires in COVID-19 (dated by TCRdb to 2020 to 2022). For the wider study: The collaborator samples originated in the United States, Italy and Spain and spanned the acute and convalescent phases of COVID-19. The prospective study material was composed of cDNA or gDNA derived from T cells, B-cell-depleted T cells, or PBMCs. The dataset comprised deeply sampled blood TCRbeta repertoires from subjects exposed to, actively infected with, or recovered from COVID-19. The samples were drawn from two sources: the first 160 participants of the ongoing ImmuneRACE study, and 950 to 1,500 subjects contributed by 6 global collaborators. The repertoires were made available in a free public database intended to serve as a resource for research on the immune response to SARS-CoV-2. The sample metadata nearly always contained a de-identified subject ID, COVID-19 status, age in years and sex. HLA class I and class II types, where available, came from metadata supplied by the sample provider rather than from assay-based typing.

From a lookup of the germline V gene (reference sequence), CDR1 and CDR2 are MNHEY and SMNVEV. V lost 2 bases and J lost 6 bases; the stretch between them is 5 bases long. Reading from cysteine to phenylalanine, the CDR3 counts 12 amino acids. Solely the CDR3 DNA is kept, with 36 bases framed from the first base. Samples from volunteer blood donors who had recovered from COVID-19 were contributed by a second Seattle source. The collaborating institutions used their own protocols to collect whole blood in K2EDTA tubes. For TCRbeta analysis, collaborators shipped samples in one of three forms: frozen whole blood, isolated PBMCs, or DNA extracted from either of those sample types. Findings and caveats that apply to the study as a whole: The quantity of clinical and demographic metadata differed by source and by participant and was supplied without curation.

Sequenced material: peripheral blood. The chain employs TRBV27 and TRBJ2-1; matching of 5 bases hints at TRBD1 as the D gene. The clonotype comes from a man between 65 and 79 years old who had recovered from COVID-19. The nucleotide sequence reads TGTGCCAGCAGTTTAAGGGGCAATGAGCAGTTCTTC. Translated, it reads CASSLRGNEQFF.